The clone carrying this T cell receptor beta chain was recorded a few times. These data originate in a study of blood T cells in healthy people across ages. Germline V lookup: CDR1 SEHNR, CDR2 FQNEAQ (reference sequence). V lost 2 bases, J lost 5 bases, and 15 bases lay in between. This CDR3 region has 15 residues. A J-beta primer mix and a sample-barcoded 5' primer were used in a second PCR of roughly 6 to 11 cycles. TCRdb analysed the 5' RACE reads with MiXCR anew, one entry per CDR3 protein. The sample includes about 1.1 million distinct CDR3 sequences, about two fifths of them seen just once. The TCR was taken from a young man in good health. Sample: blood. The chain links TRBV7-9 to TRBJ2-5, with a possible D match to TRBD2 (6 bases). The CDR3 reads CASSLPWGDVETQYF. The CDR3 DNA is TGTGCCAGCAGCTTACCCTGGGGGGATGTGGAGACCCAGTACTTC.